The clone carrying this T cell receptor (beta chain) was seen a handful of times. What it recognizes is unknown. The repertoire was sequenced with immunoSEQ multiplex PCR; TCRdb's copy has only in-frame clones and lacks some. The sample includes 350,000 or so clones, roughly 85% of them seen just once. The sample is drawn from a study of cytomegalovirus exposure and HLA in healthy donors. The germline gives CDR1 SGHRS, CDR2 YFSETQ. The CDR3 extends over 15 amino acids. V shed 3 bases, J shed 9 bases, and the junction held 5 bases outside the gene matches. Study-wide results and limits: Researchers counted 164 TCR beta chains as cytomegalovirus-associated. First-cohort TCR clusters tended to co-occur in the 130 or so validation repertoires, a later analysis found. Despite most TCR sequences being rare, some public TCRs occurred in many donors.

Material for sequencing was PBMCs. The chain links TRBV5-1 to TRBJ2-1; 14 nucleotides align to TRBD2. This receptor was taken from a woman younger than 35 in good health and CMV-seronegative. DNA of the CDR3: TGCGCCAGCAGCTCTGGGACTAGCGGGAGCGGTGAGCAGTTCTTC. Residues: CASSSGTSGSGEQFF.